This TCR beta chain was identified in a study of blood T cell repertoires in COVID-19. Libraries were prepared by immunoSEQ multiplex PCR; TCRdb keeps only in-frame clonotypes and omits some of them. The table has around 150,000 clones, 88% seen once. Seattle's enrolled individuals joined amid active infection and were then monitored longitudinally. The CDR3 consists of 14 residues. J gave up 6 bases and V 8 bases, and 7 bases lay outside the gene matches. Germline V gives CDR1 SNHLY, CDR2 FYNNEI. The sample was peripheral blood. This clonotype originated in a human donor with COVID-19, enrolled during active disease. The donor label of this sample is uncertain. This chain links TRBV2 with TRBJ2-2, with 9 bases identical to TRBD2. The CDR3 spells CASRGASGAGELFF. The CDR3 region has the DNA TGTGCCAGCCGGGGGGCTAGCGGGGCCGGGGAGCTGTTTTTT.